This record concerns one T cell receptor (beta chain) sequence. The antigen remains undetermined. Naive CD8 isolation took CD45RO-negative cells positively selected for CCR7 and excluded terminally differentiated effector memory CD45RA+ cells. The CDR3 length is 15 residues. The germline V gene encodes CDR1 ENHRY and CDR2 SYGVKD. V was cut by 3 bases and J by 7 bases, with 15 bases left in between. Some clones are missing from TCRdb's copy, which holds only in-frame ones; the method was immunoSEQ multiplex PCR. The table includes around 2.1 million clones, 85% to 95% detected once. This sample was taken from a study of shared clonotypes between healthy human individuals. The study, taken as a whole, reports: What rarefaction showed was incomplete sorted-subset sequencing despite large depth.

Input material: naive CD8+ T cells from PBMCs. The chain is built from TRBV10-3 and TRBJ1-4; no clear D gene. This TCR derives from a young man in good health. Some clones in this sample may be carry-over from other donors' samples. CDR3 in DNA: TGTGCCATCAGTGATGGGAGCAACTATAGTGAAAAACTGTTTTTT. Protein: CAISDGSNYSEKLFF.